This TCR beta chain appears in the sequencing data of a study of blood T cell repertoires in COVID-19. Study background: The United States, Italy and Spain supplied acute and convalescent COVID-19 samples. T cells, B-cell-depleted T cells, or PBMCs provided the cDNA or gDNA that served as material.

Germline V gene sequence: CDR1 SNHLY, CDR2 FYNNEI. V was cut by 2 bases and J by 6 bases, with 14 bases left in between. This CDR3 is built from 15 residues. Original methodology: Reference gene primer amplification yielded estimated nucleated cell counts. Assay: immunoSEQ multiplex PCR; the TCRdb copy retains only in-frame clones and omits some. For V, J and clone size, that table is used; D and trimming come from the DNA. The data show some 130,000 clones, around 89% seen once. Sequencing was carried out using peripheral blood. The V call is TRBV2, the J call TRBJ2-1; D not certain. This clonotype originated in a man over 45 with active or convalescent COVID-19. CDR3 coding DNA: TGTGCCAGCAGTGAACGGAGTTTAGAAAGCAATGAGCAGTTCTTC. Protein sequence: CASSERSLESNEQFF.